This entry concerns a single T cell receptor (beta chain). This record comes from a study of blood T cell repertoires in COVID-19. Study-level information: The origin of the acute and convalescent COVID-19 samples was the United States, Italy and Spain. PBMCs, B-cell-depleted T cells, or T cells were the source of the cDNA or gDNA that made up the material.

Trimming pared 2 bases from V and 6 bases from J, leaving 16 bases between. The CDR3 length is 16 residues. CDR1 is SEHNR and CDR2 is FQNEAQ in the germline V gene (reference sequence). The authors' processing: Amplification from reference gene primers served as the basis for estimated nucleated cell counts. The assay was immunoSEQ multiplex PCR, and TCRdb's table has in-frame clones only and misses some. The D gene and trimming were derived from the DNA, and the V and J assignments and clone size from that table. This table has 150,000 to 200,000 clones, around 87% appearing once. V gene TRBV7-9 combines with J gene TRBJ1-4; D might be TRBD1 (5 bases). Sequenced material: peripheral blood. The TCR originated in a man younger than 35 with acute or convalescent COVID-19. CDR3 DNA sequence: TGTGCCAGCAGCTTACCAGAAAGCAGGGTTGATGAAAAACTGTTTTTT. Amino acids: CASSLPESRVDEKLFF. Combining the CDR3 with reference TRBV7-9 and TRBJ1-4 gives the whole variable domain DTGVSQNPRHKITKRGQNVTFRCDPISEHNRLYWYRQTLGQGPEFLTYFQNEAQLEKSRLLSDRFSAERPKGSFSTLEIQRTEQGDSAMYLCASSLPESRVDEKLFFGSGTQLSVL.